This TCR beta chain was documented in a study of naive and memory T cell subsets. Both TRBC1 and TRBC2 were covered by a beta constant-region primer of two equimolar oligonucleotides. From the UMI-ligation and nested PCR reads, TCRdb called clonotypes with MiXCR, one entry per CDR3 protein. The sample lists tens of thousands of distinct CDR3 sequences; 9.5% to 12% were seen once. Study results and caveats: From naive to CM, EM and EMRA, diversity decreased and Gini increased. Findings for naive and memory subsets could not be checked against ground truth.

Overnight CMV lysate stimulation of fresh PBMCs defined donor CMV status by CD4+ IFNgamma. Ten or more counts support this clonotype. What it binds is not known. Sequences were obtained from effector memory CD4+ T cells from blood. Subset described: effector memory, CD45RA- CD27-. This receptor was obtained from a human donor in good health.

This CDR3 reads CASRTGDYEQYF. CDR3 DNA sequence: TGTGCCAGCCGGACAGGGGACTACGAGCAGTACTTC. The chain recombines TRBV6-6 with TRBJ2-7; 9 bases align to TRBD1. Trimming at V came to 8 bases and at J to 3 bases, leaving 2 bases not matched to a gene. Germline V gene data show CDR1 as MNHNY and CDR2 as SVGAGI (reference sequence). The CDR3 contains 12 residues.